This T cell receptor (beta chain) was sequenced for a study of T-cell reconstitution after alpha-beta-depleted transplantation in children. V dropped 6 bases and J dropped 0 bases, with 14 bases sitting between them. CDR1 is DFQATT and CDR2 is SNEGSKA in the germline V gene (reference sequence). This CDR3 comprises 14 residues. Ten or more counts support this clonotype. The TCRbeta library was prepared with unique molecular identifiers. TCRdb independently ran MiXCR on the PCR reads; one entry per CDR3 protein. In the table there are a few hundred thousand distinct CDR3 sequences, about 9.6% of which are singletons.

The sequence was collected from a human donor who donated a stem cell graft to a child with SCID. The specimen was PBMCs from the stem cell graft donor, collected from the stem cell graft. The chain has TRBV20-1 and TRBJ1-2; D is possibly TRBD1 (5 bases). The CDR3 coding sequence is TGCAGTGCCCGGACGGGGGGAGCTAACTATGGCTACACCTTC. It codes for CSARTGGANYGYTF.